The rows below give T cell receptor beta chains drawn from one sample of a study of brain T cells in children with intractable seizures. Assay: immunoSEQ multiplex PCR; the TCRdb copy retains only in-frame clones and omits some. The sample records 80,000 or so clones, more than 75% being singletons. The material sequenced was peripheral blood, taken at surgery. The receptors were gathered from a girl aged 2-15 years with Rasmussen encephalitis and intractable seizures. The CDR3 runs from the conserved cysteine through the conserved F or W. The D gene is left open where the match is weak. Some rows have no size entry. The others give once, few or many, or a class for an expanded clone.

-	TRBV15	TRBJ2-3	-	CATSRQTGQSTDTQYF	TGTGCCACCAGCAGACAAACAGGCCAAAGCACAGATACGCAGTATTTT
TRBD1	TRBV9	TRBJ1-5	large	CASSTGTGNSNQPQHF	TGTGCCAGCAGCACAGGGACAGGAAATAGCAATCAGCCCCAGCATTTT
-	TRBV6-5	TRBJ2-7	once	CASTGTGAYEQYF	TGTGCCAGCACCGGGACTGGCGCCTACGAGCAGTACTTC
TRBD1	TRBV7-9	TRBJ2-7	-	CASSADRGHKEQYF	TGTGCCAGCAGCGCGGACAGGGGGCATAAGGAGCAGTACTTC
-	TRBV20-1	TRBJ1-2	-	CSARTNYGYTF	TGCAGTGCTCGAACTAACTATGGCTACACCTTC
TRBD1	TRBV10-3	TRBJ2-2	-	CAITEAGGRNTGELFF	TGTGCCATCACCGAAGCAGGGGGCAGGAACACCGGGGAGCTGTTTTTT
-	TRBV11-3	TRBJ2-5	-	CASSPLGRGQETQYF	TGTGCCAGCAGCCCCCTAGGCAGGGGCCAAGAGACCCAGTACTTC
-	TRBV27	TRBJ2-3	-	CASTLSGVRSPDTQYF	TGTGCCAGCACCTTAAGTGGGGTCAGGTCACCAGATACGCAGTATTTT
-	TRBV18	TRBJ1-4	-	CASSPPGRGEFNEKLFF	TGTGCCAGCTCACCTCCGGGACGGGGGGAGTTTAATGAAAAACTGTTTTTT
TRBD1	TRBV7-8	TRBJ1-2	once	CASSRRDSGYGYTF	TGTGCCAGCAGCCGCCGGGACAGCGGTTATGGCTACACCTTC
TRBD1	TRBV5-4	TRBJ1-4	-	CASSSGTGNEKLFF	TGTGCCAGCAGCAGCGGGACAGGAAATGAAAAACTGTTTTTT
TRBD2	TRBV27	TRBJ2-7	-	CASRIRLAGSYEQYF	TGTGCCAGCAGAATCCGGCTAGCGGGTTCATACGAGCAGTACTTC
-	TRBV15	TRBJ2-7	-	CATSRGTEHPYEQYF	TGTGCCACCAGCAGGGGGACCGAGCACCCCTACGAGCAGTACTTC
-	TRBV3-1/TRBV3-2	TRBJ2-2	-	CASSPPSPGTGELFF	TGTGCCAGCAGCCCTCCTAGCCCTGGTACCGGGGAGCTGTTTTTT
-	TRBV30	TRBJ1-5	medium-sized	CAWSRDTNQPQHF	TGTGCCTGGTCGAGGGACACCAATCAGCCCCAGCATTTT
TRBD1	TRBV4-1	TRBJ1-4	-	CASSQYSDPGTEIEKLFF	TGCGCCAGCAGCCAATATTCAGATCCCGGGACAGAAATTGAAAAACTGTTTTTT
-	TRBV4-2	TRBJ2-1	-	CASSQEYEQFF	TGTGCCAGCAGCCAAGAGTACGAGCAGTTCTTC
TRBD1	TRBV6-5	TRBJ1-2	-	CASTHGQGDYGYTF	TGTGCCAGCACTCACGGACAGGGAGACTATGGCTACACCTTC
TRBD1	TRBV7-2	TRBJ1-1	-	CASSRDRRWAFF	TGTGCCAGCAGCCGGGACAGACGTTGGGCTTTCTTT
-	TRBV7-9	TRBJ1-5	once	CASSLGTGPQHF	TGTGCCAGCAGCTTAGGGACGGGACCCCAGCATTTT
-	TRBV18	TRBJ2-1	-	CASSPRRVGNEQFF	TGTGCCAGCTCACCACGGAGGGTAGGGAATGAGCAGTTCTTC
TRBD2	TRBV28	TRBJ2-1	once	CASSLLGLAGGFGEQFF	TGTGCCAGCAGTTTACTCGGGCTAGCGGGGGGGTTTGGTGAGCAGTTCTTC
-	TRBV18	TRBJ1-4	-	CASSSDLRGSNEKLFF	TGTGCCAGCTCATCGGATCTCCGGGGTTCTAATGAAAAACTGTTTTTT
-	TRBV10-3	TRBJ1-2	few	CAIKAWKYGYTF	TGTGCCATCAAGGCCTGGAAGTATGGCTACACCTTC
-	TRBV11-3	TRBJ2-7	-	CASSPPRSYEQYF	TGTGCCAGCAGCCCCCCTCGTTCCTACGAGCAGTACTTC
-	TRBV27	TRBJ1-6	-	CASSAPGQHRVRSPLHF	TGTGCCAGCAGTGCTCCGGGTCAACACAGAGTCCGTTCACCCCTCCACTTT
-	TRBV7-9	TRBJ2-7	few	CASSLNSGSEQYF	TGTGCCAGCAGCTTAAATTCGGGAAGCGAGCAGTACTTC
-	TRBV1	TRBJ2-7	-	CTSSQDLGGTTYEQYF	TGCACCAGCAGCCAAGATTTAGGGGGAACAACCTACGAGCAGTACTTC
-	TRBV4-2	TRBJ2-1	-	CASSQDGGGGSYNEQFF	TGTGCCAGCAGCCAAGATGGAGGGGGGGGCTCCTACAATGAGCAGTTCTTC
TRBD2	TRBV3-1/TRBV3-2	TRBJ2-3	-	CASSPWTSGGSTDTQYF	TGTGCCAGCAGCCCGTGGACTAGCGGGGGTTCCACAGATACGCAGTATTTT
TRBD2	TRBV7-2	TRBJ2-3	-	CASSFRFGGAAGTDTQYF	TGTGCCAGCAGCTTTAGGTTCGGGGGGGCCGCTGGCACAGATACGCAGTATTTT
-	TRBV24-1	TRBJ2-3	-	CATSESGHPGTDTQYF	TGTGCCACCAGTGAATCGGGACACCCCGGCACAGATACGCAGTATTTT
-	TRBV29-1	TRBJ1-3	-	CSVAPSGNTIYF	TGCAGCGTTGCTCCCTCTGGAAACACCATATATTTT
-	TRBV18	TRBJ2-7	-	CASSPQTHRSDEQYF	TGTGCCAGCTCACCCCAGACCCACAGGTCTGACGAGCAGTACTTC
-	TRBV29-1	TRBJ2-7	once	CSVEQYYEQYF	TGCAGCGTTGAACAGTACTACGAGCAGTACTTC
TRBD1	TRBV5-1	TRBJ1-1	many	CASSLRDRASEAFF	TGCGCCAGCAGCTTAAGGGACAGGGCTTCTGAAGCTTTCTTT
-	TRBV5-1	TRBJ2-2	-	CASSGGLLRDTGELFF	TGCGCCAGCAGTGGGGGACTCTTGCGGGACACCGGGGAGCTGTTTTTT
-	TRBV6-2/TRBV6-3	TRBJ2-5	-	CASSYTPRRETQYF	TGTGCCAGCAGTTACACCCCACGGAGGGAGACCCAGTACTTC
TRBD1	TRBV6-6	TRBJ2-7	-	CASRATGGYEQYF	TGTGCCAGCAGGGCGACAGGGGGCTACGAGCAGTACTTC
-	TRBV5-5	TRBJ2-1	-	CASATGYGVAGGSFF	-
-	TRBV6-5	TRBJ1-5	few	CASSLRVNQPQHF	TGTGCCAGCAGTTTGAGAGTTAACCAGCCCCAGCATTTT
TRBD1	TRBV3-1/TRBV3-2	TRBJ1-1	-	CASSRGTDTEAFF	TGTGCCAGCAGCCGGGGGACAGACACTGAAGCTTTCTTT
TRBD2	TRBV7-9	TRBJ2-1	-	CASSFDHGTSKEQFF	TGTGCCAGCAGCTTCGATCATGGGACTAGCAAGGAGCAGTTCTTC
-	TRBV30	TRBJ2-7	-	CAFRGRHSYEQYF	TGTGCCTTCCGGGGGCGACACTCCTACGAGCAGTACTTC
-	TRBV30	TRBJ1-5	medium-sized	CAWSNQGGQPQHF	TGTGCCTGGAGTAACCAGGGCGGGCAGCCCCAGCATTTT
-	TRBV6-1	TRBJ2-4	-	CASSEAAVLLAKNIQYF	TGTGCCAGCAGTGAAGCAGCCGTACTCTTAGCCAAAAACATTCAGTACTTC
-	TRBV6-5	TRBJ1-2	-	CASNLGSDTF	TGTGCCAGCAACCTCGGGAGTGACACCTTC
-	TRBV7-9	TRBJ1-2	-	CASSLGTNYGYTF	TGTGCCAGCAGCTTAGGGACCAACTATGGCTACACCTTC
TRBD1	TRBV29-1	TRBJ1-2	-	CSVDLGPTGGDYGYTF	TGCAGCGTTGATTTGGGTCCGACAGGGGGCGACTATGGCTACACCTTC
-	TRBV27	TRBJ2-3	once	CASSAAGTSTDTQYF	TGTGCCAGCAGTGCGGCGGGTACTAGCACAGATACGCAGTATTTT
-	TRBV9	TRBJ2-7	-	CASSGTDPYEQYF	TGTGCCAGCAGCGGGACGGACCCCTACGAGCAGTACTTC
-	TRBV7-9	TRBJ2-2	-	CASSLSVNTGELFF	TGTGCCAGCAGCTTATCAGTTAACACCGGGGAGCTGTTTTTT